This T cell receptor beta chain is from a study of T cell repertoires in cytomegalovirus infection. Between the trimmed V and J ends, which lost 5 bases and 1 base, there was a span of 8 bases. This CDR3 region has 12 residues. Germline V gene data show CDR1 as DFQATT and CDR2 as SNEGSKA (reference sequence). One entry per CDR3 protein, called by TCRdb with MiXCR from the reads. This repertoire shows 290,000 or so distinct CDR3 sequences, more than 20% found once; its top ten account for 11% to 15%. The table lists this clonotype with a few counts. Source material: PBMCs. The origin of this receptor is a human donor in good health (CMV status not recorded). Some clones in this sample may be carry-over from other donors' samples. The chain couples TRBV20-1 to TRBJ1-1, with no clear D. CDR3 nucleotide sequence: TGCAGTGCTTACGGGTCGAACACTGAAGCTTTCTTT. Translating gives CSAYGSNTEAFF.